This TCR beta chain was captured by sequencing in a study of cytomegalovirus exposure and HLA in healthy donors. Not recorded for this donor was the CMV serostatus. This clone has a single count. Its specificity is unknown. Notes on the study in general: The study designated fewer than 200 TCR beta chains cytomegalovirus-associated.

V lost 4 bases, J lost 0 bases, and 10 bases lay in between. The CDR3 is made up of 14 amino acids. The germline gives CDR1 SGDLS, CDR2 YYNGEE. PCR involved 60 Vbeta and 13 Jbeta primers. Method: immunoSEQ multiplex PCR; TCRdb's copy keeps in-frame clones and lacks some. Here the sample spans roughly 140,000 clones, 79% being singletons. The sample taken for sequencing was PBMCs. This TCR came from a human donor in good health. The chain combines TRBV9 with TRBJ2-5, with no clear D. The CDR3 loop reads CASSLHWYQETQYF. Here the CDR3 DNA reads TGTGCCAGCAGCCTGCACTGGTACCAAGAGACCCAGTACTTC.